Each of the 25 T cell receptor beta chains below was sequenced from the same sample in a study of blood T cell repertoires in COVID-19 (dated by TCRdb to 2018 to 2020). The library was obtained by the immunoSEQ multiplex PCR assay. This immuneACCESS table, as held by TCRdb, lists in-frame sequences with V and J called but not all clones. Of the missing ones, under half trace to an unresolved V gene in checked studies; the others have no known cause. The sample table records roughly 140,000 clones; about 90% of these occur just once. Jointly, the top ten make up 3.5% to 4.5% of the sample. Sequencing was performed on peripheral blood. Receptors were obtained from a woman aged 55 to 70 with active or convalescent COVID-19.

This rearrangement joins TRBV11-2 to TRBJ2-2; a weak D match, TRBD1 (6 bases). V lost 0 bases, J lost 7 bases, and 12 bases lay in between. Germline assignment: CDR1 SGHAT and CDR2 FQNNGV. The CDR3 length is 15 residues. The CDR3 loop reads CASSLDQAGDGELFF. The DNA of the CDR3 is TGTGCCAGCAGCTTAGATCAGGCAGGGGACGGGGAGCTGTTTTTT.

V gene TRBV5-4 combines with J gene TRBJ1-1, with 9 positions matching TRBD1. With V trimmed by 6 bases and J by 7 bases, 16 bases remained unmatched. The CDR3 spans 16 residues. The germline gives CDR1 SGHNT, CDR2 YYREEE (reference sequence). CDR3 nucleotides: TGTGCCAGCACCGAAGGCCCGGGACAGGGAGTCAATGAAGCTTTCTTT. As protein: CASTEGPGQGVNEAFF.

V usage is TRBV7-6 and J usage is TRBJ1-1; D uncertain. V was trimmed by 5 bases and J by 2 bases, leaving 15 bases between them. The germline V gene has CDR1 SGHVS and CDR2 FNYEAQ. The CDR3 is 15 amino acids. The CDR3 reads CASSPNAQINTEAFF. CDR3 nucleotide sequence: TGTGCCAGCAGCCCAAACGCACAGATAAACACTGAAGCTTTCTTT.

The J gene is TRBJ2-3, the V gene TRBV6-2 or TRBV6-3, with TRBD2 matching over 10 bases. The CDR3 covers 17 residues. With 2 bases clipped from V and 6 bases from J, the junction kept 11 bases outside the gene matches. Germline-derived CDR1 and CDR2 are MNHEY and SVGEGT. The CDR3 sequence: CASSYRAQRGGFDTQYF. The CDR3 DNA is TGTGCCAGCAGTTACAGGGCTCAGCGGGGGGGCTTTGATACGCAGTATTTT.

The chain combines TRBV6-2 or TRBV6-3 with TRBJ2-2; no definite D call. Trimming stripped 2 bases from V and 2 bases from J, with 6 bases between. The CDR3 runs 14 residues. Germline V gene lookup returns CDR1 MNHEY and CDR2 SVGEGT. CDR3 sequence reads: CASSYGHNTGELFF. Here the CDR3 DNA reads TGTGCCAGCAGTTACGGGCATAACACCGGGGAGCTGTTTTTT.

Written as DNA, the CDR3 is TGTGCCAGCAGTTATATCTCCTATGGCTACACCTTC. Protein product: CASSYISYGYTF. The chain joins TRBV6-2 or TRBV6-3 to TRBJ1-2; D is unresolved. Trimming shortened V by 3 bases and J by 4 bases, and 6 bases separated the two germline ends. The germline V gene has CDR1 MNHEY and CDR2 SVGEGT. The CDR3 has 12 amino acids.

This chain links TRBV9 with TRBJ2-5; 10 bases are a match to TRBD2. Germline V lookup: CDR1 SGDLS, CDR2 YYNGEE. This CDR3 has 17 amino acids. V lost 0 bases, J lost 1 base, and 6 bases stayed unmatched. The CDR3 loop is CASSVAIERGGQETQYF. In DNA, the CDR3 is TGTGCCAGCAGCGTAGCCATCGAGCGGGGGGGCCAAGAGACCCAGTACTTC.

V usage is TRBV3-1 (or the pseudogene TRBV3-2) and J usage is TRBJ2-5; D may be TRBD2 (5 bases). Trimming left V 1 base short and J 5 bases short, with 11 bases between. The germline gives CDR1 LGHDT, CDR2 YNNKEL (reference sequence). The CDR3 totals 14 residues. The CDR3 is CASSQGLASETQYF. The CDR3, as DNA: TGTGCCAGCAGCCAAGGATTAGCGTCCGAGACCCAGTACTTC.

This chain joins TRBV4-1 and TRBJ1-5; 7 bases are a match to TRBD1. The germline V gene has CDR1 MGHRA and CDR2 YSYEKL. The CDR3 has 14 amino acids. The V gene end was trimmed by 3 bases and the J gene end by 3 bases; junction bases not matched to a gene: 2. The CDR3 reads CASSQGQINQPQHF. Here the CDR3 DNA reads TGCGCCAGCAGCCAGGGACAGATCAATCAGCCCCAGCATTTT.

The gene calls are TRBV19 and TRBJ1-2; weak D call: TRBD1 (6 bases). CDR3 length: 15 residues. V was trimmed by 0 bases and J by 0 bases, leaving 8 bases between them. CDR1 and CDR2 from the germline V gene are LNHDA and SQIVND (reference sequence). CDR3 coding DNA: TGTGCCAGTAGTATAGATCGGACAGCTAACTATGGCTACACCTTC. Protein sequence: CASSIDRTANYGYTF. Together with reference TRBV19 and TRBJ1-2, the CDR3 gives the full variable domain: DGGITQSPKYLFRKEGQNVTLSCEQNLNHDAMYWYRQDPGQGLRLIYYSQIVNDFQKGDIAEGYSVSREKKESFPLTVTSAQKNPTAFYLCASSIDRTANYGYTFGSGTRLTVV.

In this sample, this clone turned up once. The chain couples TRBV4-1 to TRBJ2-7, with 8 bases fitting TRBD1. Per the germline V gene, CDR1 is MGHRA and CDR2 is YSYEKL. Trimming took 5 bases from V and 3 from J; bases not matched to a gene: 15. This CDR3 has 17 amino acids. In DNA, the CDR3 is TGCGCCAGCAGCTGTCGAAGACAGGGGAGAACTAACTACGAGCAGTACTTC. As protein: CASSCRRQGRTNYEQYF.

The genes are TRBV19 and TRBJ1-6; the D is unclear. The V end lost 4 bases, the J end lost 4 bases, and 20 bases lay between the germline ends. The CDR3 extends over 18 amino acids. Germline V gene sequence: CDR1 LNHDA, CDR2 SQIVND (reference sequence). DNA of the CDR3: TGTGCCAGTAGTACGTTCGCCACTAGAGGACCGTATAATTCACCCCTCCACTTT. It specifies CASSTFATRGPYNSPLHF.

The V and J genes are TRBV3-1 (or the pseudogene TRBV3-2) and TRBJ1-3; no reliable D call. The V end lost 1 base, the J end lost 0 bases, and 7 bases lay between the germline ends. Germline values: CDR1 LGHDT, CDR2 YNNKEL (reference sequence). The CDR3 runs 15 residues. CDR3 DNA sequence: TGTGCCAGCAGCCAAGGGCGGCTCTCTGGAAACACCATATATTTT. It codes for CASSQGRLSGNTIYF.

The rearrangement links TRBV6-6 to TRBJ2-3; 9 positions match TRBD1. The CDR3 is 16 residues long. Germline CDR1 and CDR2: MNHNY and SVGAGI (reference sequence). J gave up 4 bases and V 0 bases, and 5 bases lay outside the gene matches. The CDR3 spells CASSYSKDRGADTQYF. CDR3 DNA sequence: TGTGCCAGCAGTTACTCGAAGGACAGGGGAGCAGATACGCAGTATTTT.

V and J are TRBV28 and TRBJ1-6; TRBD1 might be the D (6 bases). Germline assignment: CDR1 MDHEN and CDR2 SYDVKM. The V and J ends lost 6 bases and 7 bases respectively, with 16 bases between them. This CDR3 region has 15 residues. In nucleotides, the CDR3 is TGTGCCAGCAGCCCCGGTGGTCAGGGGAATTCACCCCTCCACTTT. Translation gives CASSPGGQGNSPLHF.

This rearrangement joins TRBV5-1 to TRBJ1-3; D may be TRBD1 (6 bases). CDR3 length: 14 residues. V gave up 4 bases and J gave up 0 bases, with 8 bases separating them. Germline V gene sequence: CDR1 SGHRS, CDR2 YFSETQ. CDR3 bases: TGCGCCAGCAGCCGGGACACCTCTGGAAACACCATATATTTT. This gives the protein CASSRDTSGNTIYF.

The chain recombines TRBV6-5 with TRBJ2-3; TRBD1 is a possible D gene (6 bases). CDR1 is MNHEY, CDR2 SVGAGI, per germline. The CDR3 extends over 15 amino acids. The ends were cut back, 2 bases at V and 6 bases at J, with 15 bases in the middle. CDR3 residues: CASSYRSLRGDTQYF. DNA of the CDR3: TGTGCCAGCAGTTACAGGTCACTGAGGGGGGATACGCAGTATTTT.

The gene calls are TRBV19 and TRBJ1-2, with D perhaps matching TRBD1 (6 bases). Trimming left V 3 bases short and J 4 bases short, with 9 bases between. CDR3 length: 13 amino acids. Germline CDR1 is LNHDA and CDR2 is SQIVND (reference sequence). CDR3 DNA: TGTGCCAGTAGTATCCCGACAGGCTATGGCTACACCTTC. Translating gives CASSIPTGYGYTF.

The chain combines TRBV19 with TRBJ2-2, with 7 bases that match TRBD1. Germline lookup yields CDR1 LNHDA and CDR2 SQIVND (reference sequence). V dropped 4 bases and J dropped 5; count of bases not matched to a gene: 4. The CDR3 contains 14 residues. The CDR3 sequence is CASSTTGSTGELFF. CDR3 DNA: TGTGCCAGTAGTACGACAGGGAGTACCGGGGAGCTGTTTTTT.

The V and J genes are TRBV12-3 or TRBV12-4 and TRBJ1-1; D unresolved. This CDR3 has 9 amino acids. V lost 8 bases to trimming and J lost 11 bases, with 9 bases between them. The DNA for the CDR3 is TGTGCCAGCGGTTCGGGGGCTTTCTTT. This translates into CASGSGAFF.

The V call is TRBV5-1, the J call TRBJ2-5, with 8 nucleotides matching TRBD1. Germline CDR1 is SGHRS and CDR2 is YFSETQ. The V and J ends lost 4 bases and 0 bases, in that order; junction bases with no gene match: 5. The length of the CDR3 is 15 residues. CDR3 DNA sequence: TGCGCCAGCAGCACGGGACAGGTCAACCAAGAGACCCAGTACTTC. Protein sequence: CASSTGQVNQETQYF.

The chain combines TRBV19 with TRBJ1-4; D ambiguous. Looked up from germline, CDR1 is LNHDA and CDR2 is SQIVND (reference sequence). The CDR3 sequence is 15 residues long. Trimming took 5 bases from V and 0 from J, leaving 10 bases between them. DNA for the CDR3: TGTGCCAGTAGTGCTGCAGGCGCAACTAATGAAAAACTGTTTTTT. It encodes CASSAAGATNEKLFF.

The V gene is TRBV7-3, the J gene TRBJ2-7, with TRBD1 identical over 7 bases. Germline V CDR1 and CDR2: SGHTA, FQGTGA. The CDR3 runs to 15 residues. V was pared by 1 base and J by 2 bases, with 5 bases of the junction left unmatched. The CDR3 sequence: CASSLSGTDAYEQYF. The CDR3 DNA reads as TGTGCCAGCAGCTTAAGTGGGACAGATGCCTACGAGCAGTACTTC.

This chain connects TRBV30 to TRBJ2-1, with a possible D match to TRBD2 (6 bases). The V end lost 0 bases, the J end lost 5 bases, and 17 bases lay between the germline ends. The germline V gene has CDR1 GTSNPN and CDR2 SVGIG (reference sequence). This CDR3 contains 16 residues. The CDR3 reads CAWSVWRGSPNNEQFF. The CDR3 nucleotides read TGTGCCTGGAGTGTCTGGCGGGGTAGCCCCAACAATGAGCAGTTCTTC.

The chain has TRBV7-9 and TRBJ2-1; TRBD2 agrees at 8 bases. Germline loops: CDR1 SEHNR, CDR2 FQNEAQ (reference sequence). The CDR3 covers 17 residues. Trimming cost V 4 bases and J 4 bases; bases outside gene matches: 12. CDR3 amino acids: CASSSTALAGTYNEQFF. CDR3 nucleotide sequence: TGTGCCAGCAGCTCAACCGCCCTAGCGGGTACTTACAATGAGCAGTTCTTC.